This T cell receptor (beta chain) derives from a study of blood T cell repertoires in COVID-19. Study in general: Samples came from the United States, Italy and Spain, spanning acute and convalescent COVID-19. The analysed material was cDNA or gDNA that came from T cells, B-cell-depleted T cells, or PBMCs.

Assay: immunoSEQ multiplex PCR; the TCRdb copy retains only in-frame clones and omits some. The sample yields a few hundred thousand clones, about 87% seen once. Participants came from about 24 US areas, aged about 18 to 90 years. This clone was recorded only once. The CDR3 sequence is 11 residues long. In germline, CDR1 is MNHEY, CDR2 SMNVEV (reference sequence). V lost 4 bases to trimming and J lost 6 bases, with 5 bases between them. Material: PBMCs or T cells enriched from blood (not recorded which). This receptor was obtained from a middle-aged man in a cohort exposed to, infected with or recovered from COVID-19 (not recorded which). V is TRBV27 and J is TRBJ2-3; weak D call: TRBD1 (5 bases). The CDR3 reads CASSYRDTQYF. As DNA, the CDR3 is TGTGCCAGCAGTTACAGGGATACGCAGTATTTT.